This entry lists 32 T cell receptor beta chains sequenced from one sample in a study of Ad26.COV2.S vaccination and SARS-CoV-2 variants. Some clones are missing from TCRdb's copy, which holds only in-frame ones; the method was immunoSEQ multiplex PCR. The data show roughly 100,000 clones, with 80% seen just once and roughly 17% held by the top ten. Source: peripheral blood, taken after recovery from COVID-19. The receptors were gathered from a human donor who had recovered from COVID-19.

The rearrangement joins TRBV21-1 to TRBJ2-3. TRBV21-1 is an annotated pseudogene. The CDR3 is 16 residues long. CDR3 in amino acids: CASSPRDGASTDTQYF. In DNA form, the CDR3 reads TGTGCCAGCAGCCCCCGGGATGGGGCGAGCACAGATACGCAGTATTTT.

This chain connects TRBV10-2 to TRBJ1-4; D not resolved. The CDR3 has 14 amino acids. V lost 3 bases and J 3 bases, leaving 8 bases between the germline ends. Per germline, CDR1 WSHSY and CDR2 SAAADI. CDR3: CASSDADSNEKLFF. CDR3 bases: TGCGCCAGCAGTGATGCAGACTCTAATGAAAAACTGTTTTTT.

This clone was seen a few times. The chain employs TRBV7-9 and TRBJ2-2; 9 positions agree with TRBD1. The CDR3 extends over 17 amino acids. In germline, CDR1 is SEHNR, CDR2 FQNEAQ (reference sequence). V lost 6 bases, J lost 9 bases, and 17 bases stayed unmatched. This chain's CDR3 is CASRPVRADRGYWELFF. The DNA of the CDR3 is TGTGCCAGCAGACCCGTTCGAGCGGACAGGGGTTATTGGGAGCTGTTTTTT.

V gene TRBV29-1 combines with J gene TRBJ2-3, with no clear D. V dropped 4 bases and J dropped 2 bases, with 10 bases sitting between them. Germline V CDR1 and CDR2: SQVTM, ANQGSEA. This CDR3 region has 13 residues. The chain's CDR3 is CSVVLTVTDTQYF. The CDR3 DNA reads TGCAGCGTTGTTCTTACTGTCACAGATACGCAGTATTTT.

This clone showed up just once. The chain links TRBV7-6 to TRBJ2-7; D is possibly TRBD1 (7 bases). The germline V and J ends were trimmed by 8 bases and 3 bases, with 20 bases remaining between them. Germline V gene lookup returns CDR1 SGHVS and CDR2 FNYEAQ. This CDR3 is built from 15 residues. The CDR3 protein is CASGEEGATGYEQYF. The CDR3 DNA follows: TGTGCCAGCGGAGAGGAGGGGGCCACCGGCTACGAGCAGTACTTC.

This chain uses TRBV7-9 with TRBJ2-5; weak D call: TRBD2 (5 bases). Per the germline V gene, CDR1 is SEHNR and CDR2 is FQNEAQ (reference sequence). Trimming took 1 base from V and 0 from J, leaving 18 bases between them. The CDR3 contains 18 residues. DNA for the CDR3: TGTGCCAGCAGCTTAGACGGAGGCTTAACCCAGTACCAAGAGACCCAGTACTTC. Translating it yields CASSLDGGLTQYQETQYF.

This chain joins TRBV5-5 and TRBJ2-7, with 11 bases aligning to TRBD2. Germline assignment: CDR1 SGHKS and CDR2 YYEKEE (reference sequence). This CDR3 contains 14 residues. The V and J ends lost 3 bases and 6 bases, in that order; junction bases with no gene match: 5. CDR3 in DNA: TGTGCCAGCAGCTATAGCGGGGGGGCCGTCGAGCAGTACTTC. Protein sequence: CASSYSGGAVEQYF.

This clone has only one observation. The sample carries other DNA sequences with the same CDR3. The chain carries TRBV4-1 and TRBJ1-4; unclear D gene. This CDR3 spans 13 amino acids. Trimming left V 1 base short and J 4 bases short, with 4 bases between. Germline lookup yields CDR1 MGHRA and CDR2 YSYEKL. In nucleotides, the CDR3 is TGCGCCAGCAGCCAAGTACTTAATGAAAAACTGTTTTTT. This translates into CASSQVLNEKLFF.

This chain joins TRBV29-1 and TRBJ2-4, with 8 positions matching TRBD2. Trimming at V came to 3 bases and at J to 5 bases, leaving 3 bases not matched to a gene. Germline V gives CDR1 SQVTM, CDR2 ANQGSEA. The CDR3 contains 13 residues. The chain's CDR3 is CSVDGGGQNIQYF. For the CDR3, the DNA is TGCAGCGTTGACGGGGGGGGTCAAAACATTCAGTACTTC.

This clone was found many times. The V call is TRBV11-3, the J call TRBJ2-6; D not resolved. Trimming took off 5 bases at V and 2 bases at J, with 4 bases between the two ends. In germline, CDR1 is SGHNT, CDR2 YENEEA. CDR3 size: 13 residues. The CDR3, as DNA: TGTGCCAGCAGCGGGGCTGGGGCCAACGTCCTGACTTTC. This gives the protein CASSGAGANVLTF.

The rearrangement uses TRBV28 and TRBJ2-7; D tentatively fits TRBD1 or TRBD2 (5 bases each). V lost 7 bases to trimming and J lost 3 bases, with 22 bases between them. Per the germline V gene, CDR1 is MDHEN and CDR2 is SYDVKM. The CDR3 covers 16 residues. CDR3 sequence (DNA): TGTGCCAGCACCTCCCCCGGGGCCCCCGGGGACTACGAGCAGTACTTC. Protein sequence: CASTSPGAPGDYEQYF.

The CDR3 nucleotides are TGCAGCACCTCTCCCGGCGGGGCTAACTATGGCTACACCTTC. This translates into CSTSPGGANYGYTF. The chain carries TRBV29-1 and TRBJ1-2; D is uncertain. Deletions cut 8 bases from V and 0 bases from J, with 16 bases between. The CDR3 has 14 residues. From germline, CDR1 is SQVTM and CDR2 ANQGSEA.

The CDR3 DNA reads as TGTGCCTGGAGTCACGACAGGGTGGGCATGCCCCAGCATTTT. Translation: CAWSHDRVGMPQHF. The V gene is TRBV30, the J gene TRBJ1-5, with 7 bases aligning to TRBD1. The V gene's germline CDR1 is GTSNPN and CDR2 SVGIG (reference sequence). The V and J ends lost 2 bases and 9 bases, in that order; junction bases with no gene match: 10. CDR3 size: 14 residues.

V usage is TRBV27 and J usage is TRBJ2-5, with 9 bases aligning to TRBD1. The V gene's germline CDR1 is MNHEY and CDR2 SMNVEV (reference sequence). The CDR3 is 15 residues long. J gave up 7 bases and V 6 bases, and 12 bases lay outside the gene matches. CDR3 loop: CASSPSQGASGTQYF. The DNA for the CDR3 is TGTGCCAGCAGCCCTTCACAGGGGGCCAGCGGGACCCAGTACTTC.

V is TRBV6-5 and J is TRBJ2-5; 10 bases line up with TRBD1. Germline V gives CDR1 MNHEY, CDR2 SVGAGI. The CDR3 is 15 amino acids. J lost 4 bases, V lost 5 bases, and 7 bases had no gene match. The CDR3 protein is CASSRDRGRAETQYF. The CDR3 nucleotides are TGTGCCAGCAGTCGGGACAGGGGAAGAGCAGAGACCCAGTACTTC.

The chain couples TRBV5-1 to TRBJ2-1; 7 nucleotides align to TRBD1. Germline lookup yields CDR1 SGHRS and CDR2 YFSETQ. CDR3 length: 15 amino acids. V shed 0 bases, J shed 6 bases, and the junction held 6 bases outside the gene matches. CDR3 loop: CASSLGDSLGNEQFF. For the CDR3, the DNA is TGCGCCAGCAGCTTGGGGGACAGTTTAGGCAATGAGCAGTTCTTC.

V gene TRBV7-9 combines with J gene TRBJ1-1; D gene uncertain. The CDR3 contains 13 residues. CDR1 is SEHNR and CDR2 is FQNEAQ in the germline V gene (reference sequence). Between the trimmed V and J ends, which lost 6 bases and 0 bases, there was a span of 8 bases. In DNA form, the CDR3 reads TGTGCCAGCAGTGGGCAACTGAACACTGAAGCTTTCTTT. It encodes CASSGQLNTEAFF.

The rearrangement uses TRBV15 and TRBJ2-7, with 7 bases that match TRBD1. The CDR3 runs 18 residues. The J segment lost 2 bases and the V segment lost 0 bases, leaving 13 bases of the junction unmatched. From germline, CDR1 is LNHNV and CDR2 YYDKDF (reference sequence). CDR3 loop: CATSRDSGIQGTTYEQYF. Written as DNA, the CDR3 is TGTGCCACCAGCAGAGATAGTGGGATACAGGGGACCACCTACGAGCAGTACTTC.

With regard to this clone: One end of the junction does not line up with germline, which may come from a read error. The chain has TRBV19 and TRBJ2-2; the D is unclear. The CDR3 runs 12 residues. Germline values: CDR1 LNHDA, CDR2 SQIVND (reference sequence). The chain's CDR3 is CATGDYTGELFF. The DNA for the CDR3 is TGTGCCACAGGTGATTACACTGGGGAGCTGTTTTTT. The variable domain in full, completed from reference TRBV19 and TRBJ2-2, reads DGGITQSPKYLFRKEGQNVTLSCEQNLNHDAMYWYRQDPGQGLRLIYYSQIVNDFQKGDIAEGYSVSREKKESFPLTVTSAQKNPTAFYLCATGDYTGELFFGEGSRLTVL.

Written as DNA, the CDR3 is TGTGCCAGCAGCCCCCACGGGGTTGGTAATACTGAAGCTTTCTTT. Its protein is CASSPHGVGNTEAFF. The chain uses TRBV6-2 or TRBV6-3 and TRBJ1-1; no clear D. The ends were cut back, 6 bases at V and 5 bases at J, with 19 bases in the middle. The germline V gene has CDR1 MNHEY and CDR2 SVGEGT. This CDR3 spans 15 amino acids.

The chain combines TRBV5-6 with TRBJ2-3, with 9 bases matching TRBD2. V lost 1 base to trimming and J lost 0 bases; unmatched junction nucleotides: 3. The CDR3 runs to 16 residues. Germline loops: CDR1 SGHDT, CDR2 YYEEEE. DNA of the CDR3: TGTGCCAGCAGCTTGTGGCTAGCGGGGAGCACAGATACGCAGTATTTT. It is translated as CASSLWLAGSTDTQYF.

The chain has TRBV2 and TRBJ2-4; D is possibly TRBD2 (6 bases). Between the trimmed V and J ends, which lost 5 bases and 9 bases, there was a span of 14 bases. CDR3 length: 13 residues. Germline-derived CDR1 and CDR2 are SNHLY and FYNNEI. The DNA of the CDR3 is TGTGCCAGCAGTCCGCGACTAGACTCCATTCAGTACTTC. As protein: CASSPRLDSIQYF.

The V and J genes are TRBV6-1 and TRBJ2-3; 7 positions agree with TRBD1. The V gene end was trimmed by 6 bases and the J gene end by 4 bases; junction bases not matched to a gene: 10. The CDR3 contains 15 residues. Per germline, CDR1 MNHNS and CDR2 SASEGT. The CDR3 reads CASSLQGPSPDTQYF. The CDR3 bases are TGTGCCAGCAGCCTACAGGGGCCATCCCCAGATACGCAGTATTTT.

Only one count was recorded for this clone. V usage is TRBV6-1 and J usage is TRBJ2-5, with D possibly TRBD1 on 5 matching bases. V shed 3 bases and J shed 1 base, with 6 bases lying between them. The CDR3 contains 13 residues. Germline CDR1 and CDR2: MNHNS and SASEGT. CDR3 residues: CASSETAQETQYF. In nucleotides, the CDR3 is TGTGCCAGCAGTGAGACAGCCCAAGAGACCCAGTACTTC.

The genes are TRBV14 and TRBJ2-5, with D unresolved. The CDR3 contains 12 residues. V was pared by 0 bases and J by 5 bases, with 4 bases between. Per the germline V gene, CDR1 is SGHDN and CDR2 is FVKESK. The chain's CDR3 is CASSQDLETQYF. The CDR3 region has the DNA TGTGCCAGCAGCCAAGATTTGGAGACCCAGTACTTC.

The V call is TRBV30, the J call TRBJ2-2; no reliable D call. Germline lookup yields CDR1 GTSNPN and CDR2 SVGIG (reference sequence). V gave up 8 bases and J gave up 0 bases, with 10 bases separating them. The CDR3 has 13 residues. The CDR3 sequence: CAGTAANTGELFF. The CDR3 nucleotides read TGTGCCGGAACAGCAGCGAACACCGGGGAGCTGTTTTTT.

V is TRBV7-9 and J is TRBJ2-1; D remains unclear. Germline CDR1 reads SEHNR; CDR2 reads FQNEAQ (reference sequence). CDR3 size: 16 residues. V was shortened by 1 base and J by 5 bases, with 15 bases between the two germline ends. The CDR3 here is CASSLVHLVSNNEQFF. CDR3 nucleotide sequence: TGTGCCAGCAGCTTAGTGCACCTAGTATCCAACAATGAGCAGTTCTTC.

The chain has TRBV5-5 and TRBJ1-4; D unresolved. Per germline, CDR1 SGHKS and CDR2 YYEKEE (reference sequence). The V end was cut by 3 bases, the J end by 0 bases, with 6 bases between. The length of the CDR3 is 14 residues. CDR3 sequence (DNA): TGTGCCAGCAGCTCCTCCGCAACTAATGAAAAACTGTTTTTT. It specifies CASSSSATNEKLFF.

The chain joins TRBV10-2 to TRBJ2-3; 13 bases match TRBD2. Germline V gene lookup returns CDR1 WSHSY and CDR2 SAAADI. The CDR3 runs to 15 residues. The ends lost 8 bases at V and 0 bases at J; junction bases unmatched: 2. The CDR3 loop is CASGGLAGSTDTQYF. The CDR3 DNA is TGCGCCAGCGGGGGACTAGCGGGAAGCACAGATACGCAGTATTTT.

This chain links TRBV24-1 with TRBJ2-1; TRBD2 matches 12 bases. This CDR3 is built from 17 residues. V was pared by 4 bases and J by 0 bases, with 3 bases of the junction left unmatched. The germline V gene encodes CDR1 KGHDR and CDR2 SFDVKD. The DNA for the CDR3 is TGTGCCACCAGTGACCCGGGACTAGCGGGCTCCTACAATGAGCAGTTCTTC. This encodes CATSDPGLAGSYNEQFF.

The chain combines TRBV5-6 with TRBJ1-1; D ambiguous. The CDR3 is 15 amino acids. Deletions cut 4 bases from V and 11 bases from J, with 24 bases between. From germline, CDR1 is SGHDT and CDR2 YYEEEE. The CDR3 DNA reads TGTGCCAGCAGCCCGGCGGGAGGAGGCTTTACGGGGGCTTTCTTT. Translating gives CASSPAGGGFTGAFF.

The chain joins TRBV10-3 to TRBJ2-3; the match to TRBD2 covers 12 bases. This CDR3 has 16 residues. The germline V gene has CDR1 ENHRY and CDR2 SYGVKD. V shed 3 bases, J shed 2 bases, and the junction held 3 bases outside the gene matches. CDR3 DNA sequence: TGTGCCATCAGTGAACTAGCGGGGGGAGTCACAGATACGCAGTATTTT. This codes for CAISELAGGVTDTQYF.